This T cell receptor (beta chain) was retrieved from a study of blood T cell repertoires in COVID-19. Turning to the study itself: The analysed material was cDNA or gDNA that came from T cells, B-cell-depleted T cells, or PBMCs.

Trimming cost V 2 bases and J 0 bases, with 11 bases left between them. This CDR3 is built from 16 residues. CDR1 is MNHEY, CDR2 SVGAGI, per germline. The protocol was immunoSEQ multiplex PCR, while the TCRdb copy is restricted to in-frame clones and leaves out a portion. Of 150,000 or so clones in the sample, about four fifths were seen once. The chain joins TRBV6-5 to TRBJ1-3; TRBD1 is a possible D gene (5 bases). The receptor was derived from a man aged 50 or older who had recovered from COVID-19. Input material: PBMCs or T cells enriched from blood (not recorded which). In DNA form, the CDR3 reads TGTGCCAGCAGTTACGGGGCAACAAACTCTGGAAACACCATATATTTT. It codes for CASSYGATNSGNTIYF.